The clone carrying this T cell receptor (beta chain) was counted once. Antigen unknown. This sample is drawn from a study of T cell responses to AZD1222 COVID-19 vaccine. Findings of the study overall: Spike-specific TCR breadth and depth both grew after two AZD1222 doses. Epitopes outside B.1.351 and B.1.1.7 mutated regions reportedly drew nearly half of spike TCRs. Vaccine-associated CD4 TCRs ranged over spike, dominating at 160-218 and 743-854.

Per the germline V gene, CDR1 is SGHAT and CDR2 is FQNNGV. Trimming removed 3 bases at V and 3 bases at J, with 8 bases between. The CDR3 runs to 14 residues. TCRdb's table, derived via immunoSEQ multiplex PCR, lists solely in-frame clones and lacks some. The data contain about 140,000 clones, 80% to 95% of them singletons. V gene TRBV11-2 combines with J gene TRBJ2-2; D gene ambiguous. The source of this sequence is an adult who received the AZD1222 COVID-19 vaccine. This material consisted of peripheral blood, taken 28 days after the second AZD1222 dose. CDR3 residues: CASSFGIYTGELFF. The CDR3 coding sequence is TGTGCCAGCAGCTTTGGCATCTACACCGGGGAGCTGTTTTTT.